These 15 T cell receptor beta chains came from one sample sequenced in a study of long-term antiretroviral therapy in people with HIV. Samples were assayed with immunoSEQ v3.0 at survey level. This table comes from immunoSEQ multiplex PCR, and its TCRdb copy is limited to in-frame clones, with some not included. Here the sample spans fewer than 40,000 clones, around 85% being singletons. Material: unsorted PBMCs, obtained 3.1 years after starting antiretroviral therapy. These receptors were obtained from a woman between 50 and 59 years old with HIV.

The chain recombines TRBV2 with TRBJ2-2; possibly TRBD1 or TRBD2 for D (5 bases each). Trimming stripped 7 bases from V and 5 bases from J, with 17 bases between. This CDR3 spans 15 amino acids. Per the germline V gene, CDR1 is SNHLY and CDR2 is FYNNEI. The chain's CDR3 is CASKPGSLPTGELFF. The DNA for the CDR3 is TGTGCCAGCAAGCCAGGGAGTCTCCCTACCGGGGAGCTGTTTTTT. The whole variable domain, filled in from reference TRBV2 and TRBJ2-2, reads EPEVTQTPSHQVTQMGQEVILRCVPISNHLYFYWYRQILGQKVEFLVSFYNNEISEKSEIFDDQFSVERPDGSNFTLKIRSTKLEDSAMYFCASKPGSLPTGELFFGEGSRLTVL.

The rearrangement links TRBV10-3 to TRBJ1-2; a possible D gene is TRBD1 (5 bases). V was shortened by 4 bases and J by 5 bases, with 11 bases between the two germline ends. The CDR3 contains 13 residues. In germline, CDR1 is ENHRY, CDR2 SYGVKD. CDR3 DNA: TGTGCCATCAGTGGGGGCCAACGGTATGGCTACACCTTC. This sequence encodes CAISGGQRYGYTF.

The rearrangement links TRBV4-3 to TRBJ2-7; no reliable D call. This CDR3 spans 14 amino acids. Trimming removed 0 bases at V and 3 bases at J, with 9 bases between. The V gene's germline CDR1 is LGHNA and CDR2 YSLEER. In DNA form, the CDR3 reads TGCGCCAGCAGCCAAGATACTACAATCTACGAGCAGTACTTC. It specifies CASSQDTTIYEQYF.

The chain employs TRBV11-2 and TRBJ1-3; D unclear. Germline CDR1 is SGHAT and CDR2 is FQNNGV. Between the trimmed V and J ends, which lost 0 bases and 4 bases, there was a span of 1 base. CDR3 size: 12 residues. The CDR3 bases are TGTGCCAGCAGCTTAGAGGGAAACACCATATATTTT. Translating it yields CASSLEGNTIYF.

The genes are TRBV18 and TRBJ1-2; D is unresolved. The V gene lost 5 bases and the J gene lost 0 bases, with 7 bases spanning the gap. CDR3 size: 13 residues. The germline V gene encodes CDR1 KGHSH and CDR2 LQKENI. The CDR3 nucleotides are TGTGCCAGCTCAACCCAGGCTAACTATGGCTACACCTTC. Protein: CASSTQANYGYTF.

This chain connects TRBV7-3 to TRBJ2-2; D remains ambiguous. The germline V gene encodes CDR1 SGHTA and CDR2 FQGTGA. The V end lost 2 bases, the J end lost 1 base, and 11 bases lay between the germline ends. This CDR3 has 16 residues. This CDR3 is CASSLLGPQNTGELFF. In DNA, the CDR3 is TGTGCCAGCAGCTTATTAGGACCCCAGAACACCGGGGAGCTGTTTTTT.

The chain joins TRBV27 to TRBJ1-5; TRBD1 aligns across 9 bases. The germline V gene encodes CDR1 MNHEY and CDR2 SMNVEV (reference sequence). V shed 5 bases and J 1 base; nucleotides not matched to a gene: 3. The CDR3 loop spans 15 amino acids. CDR3 sequence reads: CASSNRGLSNQPQHF. The CDR3, as DNA: TGTGCCAGCAGTAACAGGGGGCTCAGCAATCAGCCCCAGCATTTT.

This clone was detected once. This chain links TRBV6-1 with TRBJ1-5; possibly TRBD1 for D (5 bases). Germline CDR1 and CDR2: MNHNS and SASEGT. V was shortened by 2 bases and J by 5 bases, with 13 bases between the two germline ends. The CDR3 spans 15 residues. The DNA for the CDR3 is TGTGCCAGCAGTGAAATGGGGACCCCTTATCAGCCCCAGCATTTT. As protein: CASSEMGTPYQPQHF.

This clone was detected only a few times. V usage is TRBV2 and J usage is TRBJ1-2; 9 nucleotides agree with TRBD1. CDR1 and CDR2 from the germline V gene are SNHLY and FYNNEI. The length of the CDR3 is 14 residues. V dropped 6 bases and J dropped 2; count of bases not matched to a gene: 4. CDR3 in DNA: TGTGCCAGCAGACACAGGGGGCAAAACTATGGCTACACCTTC. This sequence encodes CASRHRGQNYGYTF.

In DNA form, the CDR3 reads TGTGCCGGCCGGCTAGCGGGAGGACCCCAGTATTTT. This translates into CAGRLAGGPQYF. This sequence joins TRBV30 and TRBJ2-3, with 11 bases lining up with TRBD2. The CDR3 has 12 residues. J lost 12 bases, V lost 8 bases, and 10 bases had no gene match. Germline V gene data show CDR1 as GTSNPN and CDR2 as SVGIG (reference sequence).

V gene TRBV30 combines with J gene TRBJ2-4; 7 bases are a match to TRBD2. Germline CDR1 and CDR2: GTSNPN and SVGIG (reference sequence). The V segment lost 2 bases and the J segment 0 bases; nucleotides outside the gene matches: 7. This CDR3 is 16 amino acids long. The CDR3, as DNA: TGTGCCTGGAGTTTACCGGGACTACTAGCCAAAAACATTCAGTACTTC. Amino acids: CAWSLPGLLAKNIQYF.

The rearrangement uses TRBV7-2 and TRBJ2-2; unclear D gene. Germline CDR1 reads SGHTA; CDR2 reads FQGNSA. This CDR3 contains 14 residues. Trimming pared 3 bases from V and 5 bases from J, leaving 10 bases between. The CDR3 reads CASSLSRRTGELFF. The DNA for the CDR3 is TGTGCCAGCAGCTTGAGTCGGAGAACCGGGGAGCTGTTTTTT.

This clone was found once. The chain joins TRBV7-9 to TRBJ1-4; TRBD1 aligns across 7 bases. Trimming at V came to 0 bases and at J to 7 bases, leaving 2 bases not matched to a gene. Germline assignment: CDR1 SEHNR and CDR2 FQNEAQ (reference sequence). The CDR3 contains 14 residues. The CDR3 sequence: CASSLAGGGEKLFF. CDR3 DNA sequence: TGTGCCAGCAGCTTAGCAGGGGGCGGTGAAAAACTGTTTTTT.

The chain recombines TRBV7-3 with TRBJ2-3; D uncertain. The CDR3 length is 14 residues. CDR1 SGHTA and CDR2 FQGTGA come from the germline V gene. V lost 1 base and J lost 2, with 7 bases in between. This CDR3 reads CASSLIGFTDTQYF. CDR3 in DNA: TGTGCCAGCAGCTTAATAGGTTTCACAGATACGCAGTATTTT.

This clone has only one observation. The chain has TRBV9 and TRBJ1-2, with 12 bases matching TRBD1. The CDR3 runs 13 residues. The V segment lost 3 bases and the J segment 13 bases; nucleotides outside the gene matches: 7. Looked up from germline, CDR1 is SGDLS and CDR2 is YYNGEE. In DNA form, the CDR3 reads TGTGCCAGCAGCGCCGGGACAGGGGGCGCGGGCACCTTC. Residues: CASSAGTGGAGTF.